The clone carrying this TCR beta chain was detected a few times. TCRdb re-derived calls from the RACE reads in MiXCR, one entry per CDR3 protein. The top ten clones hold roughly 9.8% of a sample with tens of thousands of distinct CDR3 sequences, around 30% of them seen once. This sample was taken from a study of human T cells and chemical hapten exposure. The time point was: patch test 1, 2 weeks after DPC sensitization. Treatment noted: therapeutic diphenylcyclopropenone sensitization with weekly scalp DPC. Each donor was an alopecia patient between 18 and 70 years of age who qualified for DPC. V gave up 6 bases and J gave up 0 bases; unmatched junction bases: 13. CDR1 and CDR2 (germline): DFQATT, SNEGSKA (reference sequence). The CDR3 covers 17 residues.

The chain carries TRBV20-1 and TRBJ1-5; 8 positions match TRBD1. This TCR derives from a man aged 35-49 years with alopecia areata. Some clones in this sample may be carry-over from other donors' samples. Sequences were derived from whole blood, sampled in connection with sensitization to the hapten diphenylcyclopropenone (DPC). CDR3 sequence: CSASLSTGAYSNQPQHF. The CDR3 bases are TGCAGTGCGAGTTTATCGACAGGGGCTTATAGCAATCAGCCCCAGCATTTT.